The source of this T cell receptor beta chain is a study of T cell responses to AZD1222 COVID-19 vaccine. Generated by immunoSEQ multiplex PCR, the TCRdb table keeps only in-frame clones and is missing some. This sample has roughly 93,000 clones; roughly nine tenths occur once, and the top ten carry approximately 5%. The sample holds one count of this clone. Its antigen is not identified. The study pooled second doses at about 4 or about 12 weeks. The CDR3 is 14 amino acids. The germline V gene encodes CDR1 MNHEY and CDR2 SVGAGI. Trimming cost V 10 bases and J 4 bases, with 17 bases left between them. Study-level points and caveats: Increases in Spike-specific TCR breadth and depth were seen after two AZD1222 doses. Scientists sampled the repertoires only once the peak T cell response had passed. Most donors were white British, females outnumbered males, and clonal diversity was possibly underestimated.

The source is an adult who received the AZD1222 COVID-19 vaccine. The sequencing used peripheral blood, collected 28 days after the second AZD1222 dose. The chain links TRBV6-5 to TRBJ2-1; tentatively, D is TRBD2 (6 bases). The CDR3 DNA sequence: TGTGCCACCGGGACTCCCGCGGTTTACAATGAGCAGTTCTTC. This encodes CATGTPAVYNEQFF.